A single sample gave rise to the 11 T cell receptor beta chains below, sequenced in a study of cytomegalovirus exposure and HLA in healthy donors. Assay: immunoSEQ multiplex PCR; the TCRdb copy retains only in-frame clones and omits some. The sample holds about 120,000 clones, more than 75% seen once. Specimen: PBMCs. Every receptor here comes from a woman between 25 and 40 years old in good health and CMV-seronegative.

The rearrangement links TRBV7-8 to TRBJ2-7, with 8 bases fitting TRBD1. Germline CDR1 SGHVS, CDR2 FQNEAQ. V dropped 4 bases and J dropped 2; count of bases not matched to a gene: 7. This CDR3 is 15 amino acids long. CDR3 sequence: CASSSHRDRPYEQYF. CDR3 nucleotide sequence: TGTGCCAGCAGCTCGCACCGGGACAGGCCCTACGAGCAGTACTTC.

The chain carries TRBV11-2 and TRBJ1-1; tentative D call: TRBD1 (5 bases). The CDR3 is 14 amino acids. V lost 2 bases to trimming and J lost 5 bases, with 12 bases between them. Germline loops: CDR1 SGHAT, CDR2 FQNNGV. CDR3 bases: TGTGCCAGCAGCTTAATAAGGGGTGGAACTGAAGCTTTCTTT. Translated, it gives CASSLIRGGTEAFF.

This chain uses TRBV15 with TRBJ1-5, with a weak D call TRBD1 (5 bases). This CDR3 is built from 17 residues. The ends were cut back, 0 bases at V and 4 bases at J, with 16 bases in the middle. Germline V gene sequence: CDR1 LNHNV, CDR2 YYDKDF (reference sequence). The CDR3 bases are TGTGCCACCAGCAGAGACAGGGAGGGTGTCGGAAATCAGCCCCAGCATTTT. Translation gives CATSRDREGVGNQPQHF. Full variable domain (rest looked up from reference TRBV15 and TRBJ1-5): DAMVIQNPRYQVTQFGKPVTLSCSQTLNHNVMYWYQQKSSQAPKLLFHYYDKDFNNEADTPDNFQSRRPNTSFCFLDIRSPGLGDTAMYLCATSRDREGVGNQPQHFGDGTRLSIL.

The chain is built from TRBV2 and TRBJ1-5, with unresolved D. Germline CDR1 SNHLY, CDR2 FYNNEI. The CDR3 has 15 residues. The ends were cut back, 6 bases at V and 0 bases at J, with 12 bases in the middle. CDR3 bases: TGTGCCAGCAGGAAAGGGAGGGTTAGCAATCAGCCCCAGCATTTT. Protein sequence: CASRKGRVSNQPQHF.

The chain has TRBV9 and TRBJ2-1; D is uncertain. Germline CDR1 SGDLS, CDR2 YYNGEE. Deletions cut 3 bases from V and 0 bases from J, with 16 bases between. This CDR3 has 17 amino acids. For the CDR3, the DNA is TGTGCCAGCAGCGCAACAGCTCTGACCAGCTCCTACAATGAGCAGTTCTTC. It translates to CASSATALTSSYNEQFF.

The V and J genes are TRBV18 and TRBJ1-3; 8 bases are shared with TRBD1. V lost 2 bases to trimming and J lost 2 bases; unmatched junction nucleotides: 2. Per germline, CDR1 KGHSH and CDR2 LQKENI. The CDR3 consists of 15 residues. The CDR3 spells CASSPGQGAGNTIYF. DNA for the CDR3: TGTGCCAGCTCACCAGGACAGGGCGCTGGAAACACCATATATTTT.

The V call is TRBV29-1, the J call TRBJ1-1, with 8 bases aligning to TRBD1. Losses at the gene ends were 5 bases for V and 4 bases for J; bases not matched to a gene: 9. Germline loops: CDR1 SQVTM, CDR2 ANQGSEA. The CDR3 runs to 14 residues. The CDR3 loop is CSVTGGYEGTEAFF. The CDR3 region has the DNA TGCAGCGTTACAGGGGGGTATGAGGGCACTGAAGCTTTCTTT.

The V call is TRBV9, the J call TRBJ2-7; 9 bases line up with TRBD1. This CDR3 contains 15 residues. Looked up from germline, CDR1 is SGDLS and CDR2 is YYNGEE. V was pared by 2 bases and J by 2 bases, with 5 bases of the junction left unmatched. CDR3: CASSVGQGNPYEQYF. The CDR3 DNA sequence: TGTGCCAGCAGCGTGGGACAGGGAAACCCCTACGAGCAGTACTTC.

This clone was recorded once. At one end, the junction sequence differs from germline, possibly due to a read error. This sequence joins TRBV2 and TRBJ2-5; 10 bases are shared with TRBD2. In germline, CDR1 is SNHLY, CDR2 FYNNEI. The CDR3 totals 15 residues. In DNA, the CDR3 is TGTGCCAGCAGTAAAGCGGGGGGGCCCGAGGAGACCCAGTACTTC. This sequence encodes CASSKAGGPEETQYF. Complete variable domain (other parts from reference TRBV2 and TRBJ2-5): EPEVTQTPSHQVTQMGQEVILRCVPISNHLYFYWYRQILGQKVEFLVSFYNNEISEKSEIFDDQFSVERPDGSNFTLKIRSTKLEDSAMYFCASSKAGGPEETQYFGPGTRLLVL.

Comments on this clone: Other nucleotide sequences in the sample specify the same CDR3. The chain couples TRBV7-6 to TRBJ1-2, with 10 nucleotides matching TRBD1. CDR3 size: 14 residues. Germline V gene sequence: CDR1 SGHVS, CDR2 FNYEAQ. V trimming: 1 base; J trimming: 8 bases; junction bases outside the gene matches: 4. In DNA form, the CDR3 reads TGTGCCAGCAGCTTAGGGACAGGGGGGAGCGGCTACACCTTC. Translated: CASSLGTGGSGYTF.

CDR3 amino acids: CASTLGGSPGYTF. The CDR3 bases are TGTGCCAGCACCCTGGGGGGGAGCCCCGGCTACACCTTC. V gene TRBV11-2 combines with J gene TRBJ1-2, with D perhaps TRBD1 (5 bases). There are 13 residues in the CDR3. Germline V gene data show CDR1 as SGHAT and CDR2 as FQNNGV. Trimming shortened V by 7 bases and J by 8 bases, and 17 bases separated the two germline ends.